These T cell receptor beta chains were read from a single sample in a study of cytomegalovirus exposure and HLA in healthy donors. Clones were sequenced by immunoSEQ multiplex PCR, and TCRdb holds only the in-frame ones, with some missing. The sample gives roughly 190,000 clones, 87% of which show up once; about 1% is in the top ten. The sample comprised PBMCs. The receptors derive from a boy between 2 and 15 years old in good health and CMV-seronegative. The CDR3 runs from the conserved cysteine through the conserved F or W. D genes are given only for firm matches. Size is omitted from some rows. Given values are once, few, many or a class for expanded clones.

DNA	CDR3	size	J	V	D
TGTGCCAGCAGCTTAGGGAGACAGGGACAAGGTGCTTTCTTT	CASSLGRQGQGAFF	NA	TRBJ1-1	TRBV7-9	TRBD1
TGTGCCAGCAGTTTGTTGAGCGGGGATAGTCGCACCGGGGAGCTGTTTTTT	CASSLLSGDSRTGELFF	NA	TRBJ2-2	TRBV28	TRBD2
TGTGCCAGCTCTCCAAGAGGTGAGCGGGCCTACAATGAGCAGTTCTTC	CASSPRGERAYNEQFF	NA	TRBJ2-1	TRBV18	NA
TGTGCCATCAGTGCCTCCAGGGACAGCGCTAATGAAAAACTGTTTTTT	CAISASRDSANEKLFF	NA	TRBJ1-4	TRBV10-3	TRBD1
TGTGCCAGCAGCCCAGGGGGTCTCGGCACTGAAGCTTTCTTT	CASSPGGLGTEAFF	NA	TRBJ1-1	TRBV5-4	TRBD1
TGTGCCAGCAGCTCTAGTCAGGGATCAGGCTACACCTTC	CASSSSQGSGYTF	NA	TRBJ1-2	TRBV27	NA
TGTGCCAGCAGTCCCCTGGCGGGGGGGGGAGGAGCGCAGTATTTT	CASSPLAGGGGAQYF	NA	TRBJ2-3	TRBV6-4	TRBD2
TGTGCCAGTAGTATAGAAGCGGGAGGAACAGATACGCAGTATTTT	CASSIEAGGTDTQYF	NA	TRBJ2-3	TRBV19	TRBD2
TGTGCCAGCAGCTCCCCAGGGGGCTTTGACTATGGCTACACCTTC	CASSSPGGFDYGYTF	NA	TRBJ1-2	TRBV13	TRBD1
TGTGCCAGCAGTTCTGCCAGGCTGAACACTGAAGCTTTCTTT	CASSSARLNTEAFF	NA	TRBJ1-1	TRBV27	NA
TGTGCCAGCAGCCCCCGGGGTTTTGAAGCTTTCTTT	CASSPRGFEAFF	NA	TRBJ1-1	TRBV6-5	NA
TGTGCCAGCAGCTTTGCAGCTCCCCAAACAGGGCAGCCCCAGCATTTT	CASSFAAPQTGQPQHF	NA	TRBJ1-5	TRBV7-2	NA
TGTGCCAGCACCCAACAGGGTATTGTACCGAACTATGGCTACACCTTC	CASTQQGIVPNYGYTF	NA	TRBJ1-2	TRBV28	NA
TGCGCCAGCAGCCAAGAATGGGGCTGGAATGAGCAGTTCTTC	CASSQEWGWNEQFF	NA	TRBJ2-1	TRBV4-1	NA
TGTGCCAGCAGTTTAATCGCGGCAGGGGGCTTCGACAATGAGCAGTTCTTC	CASSLIAAGGFDNEQFF	NA	TRBJ2-1	TRBV27	TRBD1
TGTGCCAGCAGGGTGTCGCGGACAGCTTATGGCTACACCTTC	CASRVSRTAYGYTF	NA	TRBJ1-2	TRBV5-4	NA
TGTGCCAGCAGTGACGGAGCGTTGAGTCCACGGCAGTTCTTC	CASSDGALSPRQFF	NA	TRBJ2-1	TRBV6-4	NA
TGTGCCAGCAGCTTGGAGTACGCCAGGCATGAGCAGTTCTTC	CASSLEYARHEQFF	NA	TRBJ2-1	TRBV5-4	NA
TGTGCCTGGAGTGTAGGGAGGACTAGCGGGAGGGCCTCCCAAGAGACCCAGTACTTC	CAWSVGRTSGRASQETQYF	NA	TRBJ2-5	TRBV30	TRBD2
TGTGCCAGCAGCGCGACGTGGACAGGAGAGTCACCCCTCCACTTT	CASSATWTGESPLHF	NA	TRBJ1-6	TRBV7-6	TRBD1
TGTGCCAGCAGTTACTCGAGGGACACTACCTACGAGCAGTACTTC	CASSYSRDTTYEQYF	NA	TRBJ2-7	TRBV6-5	NA
TGTGCCAGCTCACCATCGGTCAACAGGATGAACACTGAAGCTTTCTTT	CASSPSVNRMNTEAFF	NA	TRBJ1-1	TRBV18	NA
TGTGCCAGCAGTGAAGGACAGGTCCTTAGCAGCTACACCTTC	CASSEGQVLSSYTF	once	TRBJ1-2	TRBV6-1	NA
TGTGCCAGTGCGGTTAGCGGGGGACGAGAGACCCAGTACTTC	CASAVSGGRETQYF	NA	TRBJ2-5	TRBV19	TRBD2
TGTGCCAGCAGCCTGGCGAGCGGGGGCACCTACAATGAGCAGTTCTTC	CASSLASGGTYNEQFF	NA	TRBJ2-1	TRBV5-6	TRBD2
TGTGCCAGCAGTTACTCCGCAGGGGCGCCCAATGAGCAGTTCTTC	CASSYSAGAPNEQFF	NA	TRBJ2-1	TRBV6-5	NA